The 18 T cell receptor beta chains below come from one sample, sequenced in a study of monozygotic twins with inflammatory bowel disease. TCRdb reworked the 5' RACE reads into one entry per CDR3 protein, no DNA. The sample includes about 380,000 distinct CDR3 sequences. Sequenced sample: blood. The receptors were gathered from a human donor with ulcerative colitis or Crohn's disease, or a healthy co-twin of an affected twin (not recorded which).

CDR3 amino acids: CASSSSAEAFF. This chain links TRBV11-2 with TRBJ1-1. The CDR3 loop spans 11 amino acids. Germline V lookup: CDR1 SGHAT, CDR2 FQNNGV.

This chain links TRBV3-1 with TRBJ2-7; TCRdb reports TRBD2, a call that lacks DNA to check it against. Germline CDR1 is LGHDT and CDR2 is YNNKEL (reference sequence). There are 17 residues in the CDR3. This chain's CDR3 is CASSQDRLAGDNYEQYF.

The CDR3 sequence: CASSHPTSSTDTQYF. This rearrangement joins TRBV4-2 to TRBJ2-3; with no DNA, the TCRdb D assignment of TRBD2 cannot be verified. This CDR3 is built from 15 residues. Germline CDR1 and CDR2: LGHNA and YNFKEQ.

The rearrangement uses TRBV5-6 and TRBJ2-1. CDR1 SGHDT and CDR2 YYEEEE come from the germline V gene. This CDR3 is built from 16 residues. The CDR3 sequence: CASSILDNALYNEQFF.

The CDR3 sequence: CASSPVGGAYYYGYTF. The V and J genes are TRBV7-2 and TRBJ1-2; no DNA is available, so the TRBD1 call from TCRdb remains unchecked. CDR3 length: 16 amino acids. Germline values: CDR1 SGHTA, CDR2 FQGNSA. The whole variable domain, filled in from reference TRBV7-2 and TRBJ1-2, reads GAGVSQSPSNKVTEKGKDVELRCDPISGHTALYWYRQSLGQGLEFLIYFQGNSAPDKSGLPSDRFSAERTGGSVSTLTIQRTQQEDSAVYLCASSPVGGAYYYGYTFGSGTRLTVV.

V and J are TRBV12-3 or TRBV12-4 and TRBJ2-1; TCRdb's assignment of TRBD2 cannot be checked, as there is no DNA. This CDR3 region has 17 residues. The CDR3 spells CASSLARGSLPSNEQFF.

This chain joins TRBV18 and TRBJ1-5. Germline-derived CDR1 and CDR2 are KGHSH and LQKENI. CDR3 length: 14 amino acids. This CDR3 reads CASYEGPGDQPQHF. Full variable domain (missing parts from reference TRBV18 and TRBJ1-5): NAGVMQNPRHLVRRRGQEARLRCSPMKGHSHVYWYRQLPEEGLKFMVYLQKENIIDESGMPKERFSAEFPKEGPSILRIQQVVRGDSAAYFCASYEGPGDQPQHFGDGTRLSIL.

CDR3 residues: CASSLAGPNTEAFF. The chain recombines TRBV7-3 with TRBJ1-1. Germline CDR1 and CDR2: SGHTA and FQGTGA. CDR3 size: 14 residues.

The CDR3 is CASRQKDLYTGELFF. This chain joins TRBV7-2 and TRBJ2-2. This CDR3 spans 15 amino acids. CDR1 is SGHTA and CDR2 is FQGNSA in the germline V gene.

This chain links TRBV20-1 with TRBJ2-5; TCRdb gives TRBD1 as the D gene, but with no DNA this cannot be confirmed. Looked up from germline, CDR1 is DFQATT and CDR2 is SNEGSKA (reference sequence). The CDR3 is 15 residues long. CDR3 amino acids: CSARDGDRGGETQYF.

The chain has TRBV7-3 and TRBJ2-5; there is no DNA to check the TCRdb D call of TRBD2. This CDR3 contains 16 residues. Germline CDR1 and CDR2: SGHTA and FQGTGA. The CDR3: CASSKQGTPAGGTQYF.

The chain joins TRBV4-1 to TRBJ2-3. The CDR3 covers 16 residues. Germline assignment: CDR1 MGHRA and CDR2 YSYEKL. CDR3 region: CASSQDPGLSTDTQYF.

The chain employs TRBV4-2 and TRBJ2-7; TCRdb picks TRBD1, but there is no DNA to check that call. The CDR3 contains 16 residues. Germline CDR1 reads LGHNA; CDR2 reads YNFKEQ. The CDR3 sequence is CASSRTGTLGEIEQYF.

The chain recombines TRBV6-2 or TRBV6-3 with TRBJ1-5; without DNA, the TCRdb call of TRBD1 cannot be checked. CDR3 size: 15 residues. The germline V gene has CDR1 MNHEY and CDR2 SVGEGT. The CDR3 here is CASNFDRSSNQPQHF.

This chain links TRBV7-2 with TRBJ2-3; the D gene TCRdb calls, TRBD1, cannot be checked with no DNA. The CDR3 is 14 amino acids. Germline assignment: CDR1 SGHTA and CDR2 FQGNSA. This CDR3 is CASSPGWGTDTQYF. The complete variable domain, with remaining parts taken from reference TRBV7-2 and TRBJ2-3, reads GAGVSQSPSNKVTEKGKDVELRCDPISGHTALYWYRQSLGQGLEFLIYFQGNSAPDKSGLPSDRFSAERTGGSVSTLTIQRTQQEDSAVYLCASSPGWGTDTQYFGPGTRLTVL.

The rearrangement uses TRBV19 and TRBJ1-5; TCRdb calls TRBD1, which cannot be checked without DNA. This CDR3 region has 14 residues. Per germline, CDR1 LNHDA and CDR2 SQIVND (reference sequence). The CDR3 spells CASSTGSSGQPQHF.

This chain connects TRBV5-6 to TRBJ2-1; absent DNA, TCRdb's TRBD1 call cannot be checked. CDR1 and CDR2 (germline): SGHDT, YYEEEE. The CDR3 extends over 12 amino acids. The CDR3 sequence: CASSLGQGEQFF.

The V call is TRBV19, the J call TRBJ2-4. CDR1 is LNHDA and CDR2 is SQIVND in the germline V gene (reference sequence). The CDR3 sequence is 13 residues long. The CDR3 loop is CASSIGVKDIQYF.